Below are 13 T cell receptor beta chains sequenced from a single sample in a study of shared clonotypes between healthy human individuals. Repertoires were generated with immunoSEQ multiplex PCR, while TCRdb's copy carries only in-frame clones and drops some. The data hold approximately 2.5 million clones, with approximately 92% observed a single time. Sequenced input: naive CD4+ T cells sorted from blood. Subset specified: CD45RA+ positively selected. The source is a man younger than 35 in good health.

V gene TRBV11-3 combines with J gene TRBJ2-2; the D gene is possibly TRBD1 (6 bases). Trimming removed 4 bases from V and 5 bases from J, with 14 bases in between. CDR3 length equals 15 residues. Germline CDR1 is SGHNT and CDR2 is YENEEA. CDR3 amino acids: CASSSGAGVTGELFF. Here the CDR3 DNA reads TGTGCCAGCAGCTCTGGGGCAGGGGTTACCGGGGAGCTGTTTTTT.

The rearrangement links TRBV7-2 to TRBJ2-3; no clear D. Trimming cost V 3 bases and J 6 bases, with 7 bases left between them. Germline CDR1 and CDR2: SGHTA and FQGNSA. The CDR3 sequence is 12 residues long. CDR3 sequence (DNA): TGTGCCAGCAGCTTTGGGTGGGATACGCAGTATTTT. Amino acids: CASSFGWDTQYF.

The J gene is TRBJ2-5, the V gene TRBV2; D may be TRBD1 or TRBD2 (6 bases each). Germline V CDR1 and CDR2: SNHLY, FYNNEI. The V gene lost 3 bases and the J gene lost 7 bases, with 15 bases spanning the gap. This CDR3 contains 14 residues. The CDR3 spells CASSENGGIGTQYF. CDR3 DNA sequence: TGTGCCAGCAGTGAGAACGGGGGCATAGGGACCCAGTACTTC.

The chain carries TRBV6-5 and TRBJ1-1; D not resolved. Germline V gene data show CDR1 as MNHEY and CDR2 as SVGAGI. The CDR3 has 13 amino acids. Trimming took off 6 bases at V and 3 bases at J, with 11 bases between the two ends. The CDR3 sequence: CASSHPSHTEAFF. The CDR3 DNA follows: TGTGCCAGCAGCCATCCCTCTCACACTGAAGCTTTCTTT.

The chain joins TRBV7-2 to TRBJ2-7, with 10 bases that match TRBD2. The length of the CDR3 is 14 residues. Germline V gene data show CDR1 as SGHTA and CDR2 as FQGNSA. The ends lost 5 bases at V and 3 bases at J; junction bases unmatched: 4. The CDR3 nucleotides are TGTGCCAGCAGCACACGGACTAGCGGCTACGAGCAGTACTTC. Its protein product is CASSTRTSGYEQYF.

A note on this clone: Other DNA sequences from this sample encode an identical CDR3 as well. This sequence joins TRBV7-9 and TRBJ1-1; D call uncertain. In germline, CDR1 is SEHNR, CDR2 FQNEAQ (reference sequence). Between the trimmed V and J ends, which lost 3 bases and 5 bases, there was a span of 4 bases. The CDR3 has 11 amino acids. The CDR3 loop reads CASSFRTEAFF. CDR3 nucleotides: TGTGCCAGCAGCTTCAGAACTGAAGCTTTCTTT. Drawing the rest from reference TRBV7-9 and TRBJ1-1, the complete variable domain is DTGVSQNPRHKITKRGQNVTFRCDPISEHNRLYWYRQTLGQGPEFLTYFQNEAQLEKSRLLSDRFSAERPKGSFSTLEIQRTEQGDSAMYLCASSFRTEAFFGQGTRLTVV.

The gene calls are TRBV5-1 and TRBJ2-5, with D possibly being TRBD1 (6 bases). From germline, CDR1 is SGHRS and CDR2 YFSETQ. Between the trimmed V and J ends, which lost 0 bases and 1 base, there was a span of 22 bases. The CDR3 extends over 19 amino acids. The CDR3 DNA follows: TGCGCCAGCAGCTTGGCCCTCCTAAGCGTACCGACAGGCCAAGAGACCCAGTACTTC. This encodes CASSLALLSVPTGQETQYF.

J is TRBJ2-3 and V is TRBV5-1; 10 bases fit TRBD1. V was pared by 1 base and J by 4 bases, with 3 bases of the junction left unmatched. Per the germline V gene, CDR1 is SGHRS and CDR2 is YFSETQ. This CDR3 comprises 15 residues. The DNA for the CDR3 is TGCGCCAGCAGCTTGTGGGACAGGGGCGCAGATACGCAGTATTTT. Residues: CASSLWDRGADTQYF.

The rearrangement uses TRBV5-1 and TRBJ2-5, with 10 bases identical to TRBD1. V was pared by 4 bases and J by 2 bases, with 8 bases of the junction left unmatched. This CDR3 is 16 amino acids long. The germline V gene encodes CDR1 SGHRS and CDR2 YFSETQ. The CDR3 DNA sequence: TGCGCCAGCAGCCCACCGGGACAGGGGAAACAAGAGACCCAGTACTTC. Protein sequence: CASSPPGQGKQETQYF.

The rearrangement links TRBV18 to TRBJ2-6; the D gene is possibly TRBD2 (6 bases). The CDR3 sequence is 16 residues long. The V gene's germline CDR1 is KGHSH and CDR2 LQKENI. Trimming took off 4 bases at V and 4 bases at J, with 14 bases between the two ends. The CDR3 DNA reads TGTGCCAGCTCACGGACTATCCTGGGCGGGGCCAACGTCCTGACTTTC. It specifies CASSRTILGGANVLTF.

V is TRBV27 and J is TRBJ1-5; no definite D call. The germline V gene has CDR1 MNHEY and CDR2 SMNVEV (reference sequence). The CDR3 has 17 amino acids. Trimming shortened V by 2 bases and J by 6 bases, and 20 bases separated the two germline ends. CDR3 protein: CASSLGQPGLGSQPQHF. The CDR3 nucleotides read TGTGCCAGCAGTTTAGGGCAACCGGGGTTAGGATCTCAGCCCCAGCATTTT.

The CDR3 here is CASSIDRGITEAFF. CDR3 in DNA: TGTGCCAGTAGTATAGACAGGGGAATCACTGAAGCTTTCTTT. The V gene is TRBV19, the J gene TRBJ1-1; weak D call: TRBD1 (6 bases). Germline lookup yields CDR1 LNHDA and CDR2 SQIVND (reference sequence). V was trimmed by 0 bases and J by 4 bases, leaving 9 bases between them. CDR3 size: 14 residues.

This clone showed up just once. This rearrangement joins TRBV7-9 to TRBJ1-5, with a tentative D call TRBD1 (6 bases). The CDR3 totals 15 residues. Germline loops: CDR1 SEHNR, CDR2 FQNEAQ (reference sequence). V lost 5 bases and J lost 4, with 15 bases in between. CDR3 DNA sequence: TGTGCCAGCAGCCGCCAACAGGGTCAAAATCAGCCCCAGCATTTT. Residues: CASSRQQGQNQPQHF.